This TCR beta chain was retrieved from a study of shared clonotypes between healthy human individuals. Points from the study as a whole: The sampled material consisted only of blood, and tissue repertoires are likely to differ. A handful of donors had approximately 4.6% of their naive CD4 clonotypes in common. The study generally estimated greater richness for naive than memory subsets.

The donor population consisted of healthy HIV-negative adults with no recent acute infections or vaccinations. The method was immunoSEQ multiplex PCR; TCRdb's version includes in-frame clones alone and lacks a portion of them. This sample has fewer than 1.6 million clones, with approximately 98.5% found just once. Per germline, CDR1 KGHSH and CDR2 LQKENI. V was shortened by 1 base and J by 2 bases, with 19 bases between the two germline ends. This CDR3 region has 18 residues. This clone was recorded once. Its target is not known. The TCR comes from a man younger than 40 in good health. This sequence joins TRBV18 and TRBJ2-3; tentative D call: TRBD1 (6 bases). Material: naive CD4+ T cells sorted from blood. As to subset: CD45RA+ positively selected. The CDR3 nucleotides read TGTGCCAGCTCACCACTACCCGACAGGCCCCCTGACACAGATACGCAGTATTTT. Translating gives CASSPLPDRPPDTDTQYF.